The 6 T cell receptor beta chains below were found in one sample sequenced in a study of CD8 T cells in ankylosing spondylitis. Study results and caveats: A motif of 7 to 9 highly homologous TCR beta variants was seen as apparently characteristic of ankylosing spondylitis blood.

TCRdb reprocessed the 5' RACE reads via MiXCR and lists one record per CDR3 protein. The sample lists roughly 450,000 distinct CDR3 sequences, about 24% occurring once. Antigens for these TCRs are unknown. The sample was blood, either unsorted or a sorted T cell fraction (not recorded which). The source is a male donor with ankylosing spondylitis.

The table lists this clonotype with a few counts. This chain connects TRBV6-5 to TRBJ2-1; no firm D call. Trimming shortened V by 0 bases and J by 8 bases, and 17 bases separated the two germline ends. Germline CDR1 is MNHEY and CDR2 is SVGAGI. The CDR3 has 16 residues. CDR3 amino acids: CASSYSSSRTTYEQFF. CDR3 in DNA: TGTGCCAGCAGTTACTCGTCCAGCCGAACCACATATGAGCAGTTCTTC.

This clonotype was observed a few times. J is TRBJ2-7 and V is TRBV10-3; D might be TRBD2 (6 bases). This CDR3 comprises 12 residues. The V and J ends lost 3 bases and 4 bases respectively, with 7 bases between them. Germline values: CDR1 ENHRY, CDR2 SYGVKD. The CDR3 nucleotides are TGTGCCATCAGTGAAAGCGGGTACGAGCAGTACTTC. It encodes CAISESGYEQYF.

The genes are TRBV3-1 and TRBJ2-1; 7 nucleotides agree with TRBD2. The CDR3 is 16 amino acids. J lost 4 bases, V lost 2 bases, and 8 bases had no gene match. CDR1 and CDR2 (germline): LGHDT, YNNKEL (reference sequence). This chain's CDR3 is CASSQPRGRGYNEQFF. In DNA form, the CDR3 reads TGTGCCAGCAGCCAACCACGGGGGAGGGGATACAATGAGCAGTTCTTC.

V usage is TRBV11-3 and J usage is TRBJ2-4, with a weak D call TRBD2 (6 bases). Germline V gene data show CDR1 as SGHNT and CDR2 as YENEEA. The germline V and J ends were trimmed by 5 bases and 0 bases, with 14 bases remaining between them. This CDR3 is 16 amino acids long. The DNA of the CDR3 is TGTGCCAGCAGCCTAACTAGCACCCTAGCCAAAAACATTCAGTACTTC. It translates to CASSLTSTLAKNIQYF.

The chain recombines TRBV7-9 with TRBJ2-1; D might be TRBD2 (5 bases). This CDR3 is built from 14 residues. The V and J ends lost 7 bases and 6 bases respectively, with 16 bases between them. The V gene's germline CDR1 is SEHNR and CDR2 FQNEAQ (reference sequence). CDR3 coding DNA: TGTGCCAGCACCCCGCGGCTAGCCCCCAATGAGCAGTTCTTC. It specifies CASTPRLAPNEQFF. Looking up the rest from reference TRBV7-9 and TRBJ2-1 gives the full variable domain: DTGVSQNPRHKITKRGQNVTFRCDPISEHNRLYWYRQTLGQGPEFLTYFQNEAQLEKSRLLSDRFSAERPKGSFSTLEIQRTEQGDSAMYLCASTPRLAPNEQFFGPGTRLTVL.

This clonotype came up a few times. The rearrangement links TRBV24-1 to TRBJ1-5, with 10 bases lining up with TRBD1. With V trimmed by 4 bases and J by 6 bases, 8 bases remained unmatched. This CDR3 is built from 16 residues. The germline CDR1 and CDR2 sequences are KGHDR and SFDVKD. CDR3 region: CATSEAGQGLGQPQHF. CDR3 bases: TGTGCCACCAGTGAGGCGGGACAGGGGTTGGGTCAGCCCCAGCATTTT.